Following are 18 T cell receptor beta chains from one sample sequenced in a study of kidney transplant recipient with SARS-CoV-2 infection. One entry per CDR3 protein, called by TCRdb with MiXCR from the reads. Among fewer than 250,000 distinct CDR3 sequences, around 30% were seen once, and the ten largest hold 6% to 8.5%. Sequenced material: a blood sample, taken at baseline and between days 110 and 120 from a kidney transplant recipient. The receptor set was obtained from a male patient aged 30 to 40 who had COVID-19 and was a kidney transplant recipient. Some T cells may possibly be graft donor cells.

This clonotype was seen at least ten times. The gene calls are TRBV15 and TRBJ1-2; TRBD1 matches at 12 bases. Germline CDR1 is LNHNV and CDR2 is YYDKDF (reference sequence). Trimming at V came to 3 bases and at J to 5 bases, leaving 10 bases not matched to a gene. The CDR3 length is 17 residues. CDR3 in DNA: TGTGCCACCAGCAGGGGGGGGACAGGGGGCCTCTGGTATGGCTACACCTTC. Its protein product is CATSRGGTGGLWYGYTF.

Worth noting for this clonotype: This may come from a read error, since a much larger clone is one base off. The V and J genes are TRBV30 and TRBJ2-5; 7 bases are a match to TRBD2. The germline CDR1 and CDR2 sequences are GTSNPN and SVGIG (reference sequence). V lost 1 base and J lost 0; bases outside the gene matches: 8. The CDR3 loop spans 16 amino acids. CDR3 sequence: CAWSGREKFDQETQYF. The DNA for the CDR3 is TGTGCCTGGAGTGGGCGGGAGAAGTTCGACCAAGAGACCCAGTACTTC. Looking up the rest from reference TRBV30 and TRBJ2-5 gives the full variable domain: SQTIHQWPATLVQPVGSPLSLECTVEGTSNPNLYWYRQAAGRGLQLLFYSVGIGQISSEVPQNLSASRPQDRQFILSSKKLLLSDSGFYLCAWSGREKFDQETQYFGPGTRLLVL.

With regard to this clonotype: Just one base apart from a much larger clone, this may be a read error. The CDR3 region has the DNA TGCGCCAGCAGTGACTATCCGGGACGGAAGAACTATGGCCACACCTTC. This translates into CASSDYPGRKNYGHTF. The rearrangement uses TRBV10-2 and TRBJ1-2, with D perhaps TRBD1 (5 bases). CDR1 is WSHSY, CDR2 SAAADI, per germline. There are 16 residues in the CDR3.

A note on this clonotype: This could be a read error, since a much larger clone is one nucleotide away. The chain combines TRBV19 with TRBJ2-5; 7 bases align to TRBD2. CDR1 LNHDA and CDR2 SQIVND come from the germline V gene (reference sequence). The length of the CDR3 is 17 residues. V was pared by 3 bases and J by 4 bases, with 14 bases of the junction left unmatched. Here the CDR3 reads CASSIGSEEGGRETQYF. As DNA, the CDR3 is TGTGCCAGTAGTATTGGTAGTGAAGAGGGAGGGCGAGAGACCCAGTACTTC.

Notes on this clonotype: This likely stems from a read error, as it lies one base from a far larger clone. The rearrangement links TRBV7-9 to TRBJ2-5; possibly TRBD1 or TRBD2 for D (5 bases each). Matching the DNA end better, TRBJ2-7 makes the J call doubtful. CDR1 and CDR2 (germline): SEHNR, FQNEAQ (reference sequence). The CDR3 runs to 13 residues. This CDR3 reads CASRTGGPYEQYF. For the CDR3, the DNA is TGTGCCAGCAGAACAGGAGGCCCCTACGAGCAGTACTTC.

This clonotype occurred many times. V usage is TRBV7-9 and J usage is TRBJ1-2, with D uncertain. Germline V gene data show CDR1 as SEHNR and CDR2 as FQNEAQ (reference sequence). The CDR3 is 13 residues long. V lost 1 base and J lost 4, with 7 bases in between. In nucleotides, the CDR3 is TGTGCCAGCAGCTTAGGTGGGAGCTATGGCTACACCTTC. Protein sequence: CASSLGGSYGYTF.

There are a few counts of this clonotype. The chain carries TRBV5-5 and TRBJ1-2, with D unclear. Trimming left V 7 bases short and J 4 bases short, with 23 bases between. The germline gives CDR1 SGHKS, CDR2 YYEKEE (reference sequence). CDR3 length: 16 residues. In DNA, the CDR3 is TGTGCCAGCCGAAATATTGTCTCGCGAAAGACCTATGGCTACACCTTC. Amino acid sequence: CASRNIVSRKTYGYTF.

This clonotype was seen at least ten times. This chain links TRBV21-1 with TRBJ2-3. TRBV21-1 is reported as a pseudogene. This CDR3 has 17 amino acids. The CDR3 region has the DNA TGTGCCAGCAGTAGGACAATAGCTACAGTCATGCAAGATACGCAGTATTTT. Translating it yields CASSRTIATVMQDTQYF.

A remark on this clonotype: Given a much more abundant clone one base away, this may be a read error. The chain carries TRBV7-6 and TRBJ2-7, with a tentative D call TRBD2 (6 bases). The germline gives CDR1 SGHVS, CDR2 FNYEAQ. The CDR3 sequence is 13 residues long. CDR3 region: CASSPFPGDEQHF. The DNA for the CDR3 is TGTGCCAGCAGCCCCTTTCCGGGGGACGAGCAGCACTTC. The whole variable domain, remainder taken from reference TRBV7-6 and TRBJ2-7, is GAGVSQSPRYKVTKRGQDVALRCDPISGHVSLYWYRQALGQGPEFLTYFNYEAQQDKSGLPNDRFSAERPEGSISTLTIQRTEQRDSAMYRCASSPFPGDEQHFGPGTRLTVT.

This clonotype was found a few times. This sequence joins TRBV10-3 and TRBJ2-1; D call uncertain. The end of the DNA aligns better with TRBJ2-7, so the J call may be wrong. Germline V gene data show CDR1 as ENHRY and CDR2 as SYGVKD. This CDR3 spans 14 amino acids. The CDR3 DNA reads as TGTGCCATCAGTGAGTCGTGGGATTCCTACGAGCAGTACTTC. Translating it yields CAISESWDSYEQYF.

This clonotype was recorded many times. The CDR3 sequence is CASSKKDPISFSGTQYF. DNA of the CDR3: TGTGCCAGCAGCAAGAAGGATCCCATTTCTTTCTCTGGGACCCAGTACTTC. V is TRBV3-1 and J is TRBJ2-5; D remains unclear. The V end was cut by 5 bases, the J end by 7 bases, with 26 bases between. The CDR3 consists of 17 residues. The V gene's germline CDR1 is LGHDT and CDR2 YNNKEL (reference sequence).

As for this clonotype: One base away lies a much larger clone, so this may be a sequencing read error. The chain joins TRBV18 to TRBJ1-1; D is possibly TRBD1 (5 bases). The CDR3 has 13 amino acids. V was trimmed by 8 bases and J by 2 bases, leaving 12 bases between them. The germline gives CDR1 KGHSH, CDR2 LQKENI. CDR3 bases: TGTGCCAGCCCACGGGACGGCAACACTGAAGCTTTCTTT. Its protein product is CASPRDGNTEAFF. The whole variable domain, remainder taken from reference TRBV18 and TRBJ1-1, is NAGVMQNPRHLVRRRGQEARLRCSPMKGHSHVYWYRQLPEEGLKFMVYLQKENIIDESGMPKERFSAEFPKEGPSILRIQQVVRGDSAAYFCASPRDGNTEAFFGQGTRLTVV.

As regards this clonotype: A read error may explain this, as a much larger clone is one base away. This sequence joins TRBV7-2 and TRBJ2-2; D perhaps matches TRBD1 (5 bases). The germline V gene has CDR1 SGHTA and CDR2 FQGNSA. The CDR3 has 14 residues. Trimming stripped 4 bases from V and 3 bases from J, with 9 bases between. The chain's CDR3 is CASSSPRDTGELFF. CDR3 in DNA: TGTGCCAGCAGCTCCCCCAGGGACACCGGGGAGCTGTTTTTT.

As to this clonotype: It may be a read error: a sequence one base away is much more abundant. Here the CDR3 omits its conserved ending phenylalanine or tryptophan, so a read error is the likely source. The rearrangement links TRBV3-1 to TRBJ1-3; no clear D. Looked up from germline, CDR1 is LGHDT and CDR2 is YNNKEL (reference sequence). The V end lost 0 bases, the J end lost 0 bases, and 9 bases lay between the germline ends. This CDR3 has 16 amino acids. CDR3 sequence reads: CASSQDGRNSGNTIYL. DNA for the CDR3: TGTGCCAGCAGCCAAGACGGACGGAACTCTGGAAACACCATATATCTT.

Notes on this clonotype: This could be a read error, since a much larger clone is one nucleotide away. V gene TRBV5-1 combines with J gene TRBJ2-2; D perhaps matches TRBD1 (5 bases). CDR1 and CDR2 (germline): SGHRS, YFSETQ. The CDR3 has 14 residues. Trimming removed 7 bases from V and 2 bases from J, with 12 bases in between. The chain's CDR3 is CASFDSLNTGELFF. The CDR3 bases are TGCGCCAGCTTCGACAGCCTTAACACCGGGGAGCTGTTTTTT.

This clonotype showed up many times. The chain joins TRBV4-2 to TRBJ2-3; D is undetermined. The CDR3 loop spans 14 amino acids. Germline V gene data show CDR1 as LGHNA and CDR2 as YNFKEQ. Trimming removed 0 bases at V and 0 bases at J, with 4 bases between. CDR3: CASSQEGSTDTQYF. The CDR3, as DNA: TGTGCCAGCAGCCAAGAGGGGAGCACAGATACGCAGTATTTT.

This clonotype occurred many times. The chain carries TRBV11-1 and TRBJ2-1, with 7 bases that match TRBD1. Per the germline V gene, CDR1 is SGHAT and CDR2 is FQDESV (reference sequence). V shed 6 bases, J shed 9 bases, and the junction held 11 bases outside the gene matches. The CDR3 covers 14 residues. Written as DNA, the CDR3 is TGTGCCAGCAGACTCCAGACAGGGAAGGGTGAGCAGTTCTTC. It is translated as CASRLQTGKGEQFF. Based on the CDR3 plus reference TRBV11-1 and TRBJ2-1, the full variable domain is EAEVAQSPRYKITEKSQAVAFWCDPISGHATLYWYRQILGQGPELLVQFQDESVVDDSQLPKDRFSAERLKGVDSTLKIQPAELGDSAMYLCASRLQTGKGEQFFGPGTRLTVL.

Comment on this clonotype: This may come from a read error, since a much larger clone is one base off. The chain is built from TRBV14 and TRBJ1-4, with TRBD1 as a possible D gene (5 bases). This CDR3 is 15 amino acids long. The V gene's germline CDR1 is SGHDN and CDR2 FVKESK. The CDR3 DNA sequence: TGTGCCAGCGGCCAACTGACAGTAGGAAATGAAAAACTGTTTTTT. Translation: CASGQLTVGNEKLFF.